This T cell receptor (beta chain) appears in the sequencing data of a study of shared clonotypes between healthy human individuals. For the study at large: Three CD4 naive, three CD4 memory, two CD8 naive and one CD8 memory plate were used per donor.

Original handling: Filtering of immunoSEQ junctional sequences could not match full-length read filtering. Measured with immunoSEQ multiplex PCR; TCRdb has only the in-frame clones, and not every one. Clonal size and the V and J genes are those of that table, whereas D and trimming came from the DNA. Counted here are approximately 2.1 million clones, 85% to 95% occurring once; the ten biggest clones make up about 0.41%. Findings and limits, study-wide: The sampled material consisted only of blood, and tissue repertoires are likely to differ. It was the non-shared clonotypes that had lower generation probabilities than clonotypes shared by all four donors.

This clone is a singleton in its sample. Its antigen is unknown. The CDR3 sequence is 18 residues long. CDR1 is SGHRS, CDR2 YFSETQ, per germline. V shed 0 bases, J shed 3 bases, and the junction held 12 bases outside the gene matches. The V gene is TRBV5-1, the J gene TRBJ1-1; TRBD1 matches 9 bases. Material: naive CD4+ T cells from PBMCs. The subset here: CD45RA+ positively selected. The TCR was taken from a man aged 18-30 years in good health. Some clones in this sample may be carry-over from other donors' samples. The CDR3 loop is CASSLAAGTGWRDTEAFF. DNA of the CDR3: TGCGCCAGCAGCTTGGCCGCAGGGACAGGGTGGAGGGACACTGAAGCTTTCTTT. The full variable domain, rest sourced from reference TRBV5-1 and TRBJ1-1, is KAGVTQTPRYLIKTRGQQVTLSCSPISGHRSVSWYQQTPGQGLQFLFEYFSETQRNKGNFPGRFSGRQFSNSRSEMNVSTLELGDSALYLCASSLAAGTGWRDTEAFFGQGTRLTVV.